A selection of T cell receptor beta chains follows, all from one sample in a study of cytomegalovirus exposure and HLA in healthy donors. Sequencing was performed with immunoSEQ multiplex PCR; in TCRdb, only in-frame clones are kept and a portion is missing. The table shows roughly 150,000 clones, with roughly nine tenths occurring only once. The sample comprised PBMCs. All receptors derive from a man aged 18 to 29 in good health and CMV-seronegative. The CDR3 runs from the conserved cysteine through the conserved F or W. A D gene is named only where the DNA matches it firmly. Size tells how often a clone was seen (once, few, many) or the class of an expanded clone, and some rows leave it out.

j_call,d_call,v_call,clone_size,cdr3_nt,cdr3_aa
TRBJ1-2,TRBD1,TRBV30,NA,TGTGCCTGGAGCCAAACACCGGGACAGGGGGCGGTCTTC,CAWSQTPGQGAVF
TRBJ1-2,NA,TRBV7-2,NA,TGTGCCAGCAGCTTAGGGGGGTCCGGGAGGGAGGTTCGCGGCTACACCTTC,CASSLGGSGREVRGYTF
TRBJ1-1,NA,TRBV5-1,NA,TGCGCCAGCAGCTCACAGGGCCACACTGAAGCTTTCTTT,CASSSQGHTEAFF
TRBJ2-1,NA,TRBV18,NA,TGTGCCAGCTCACCGCTGGCTGGGTCTAGCTCCTACAATGAGCAGTTCTTC,CASSPLAGSSSYNEQFF
TRBJ1-1,TRBD1,TRBV27,once,TGTGCCAGCATCGACAGGGGGACCACTGAAGCTTTCTTT,CASIDRGTTEAFF
TRBJ2-1,NA,TRBV11-3,NA,TGTGCCAGCAGCTTAGGTACAGGAAGGATGGGATACAATGAGCAGTTCTTC,CASSLGTGRMGYNEQFF
TRBJ2-5,TRBD1,TRBV19,once,TGTGCCAGTAGTAGCCTGGGACAGACCCAAGAGACCCAGTACTTC,CASSSLGQTQETQYF
TRBJ2-2,NA,TRBV27,NA,TGTGCCAGCAGTTCATATACAGGGCGCACCGGGGAGCTGTTTTTT,CASSSYTGRTGELFF
TRBJ1-5,NA,TRBV9,NA,TGTGCCAGCAGCGTAGAGGGGGATAGCAATCAGCCCCAGCATTTT,CASSVEGDSNQPQHF
TRBJ2-2,TRBD2,TRBV5-1,NA,TGCGCCAGCAGCTTGACTAGCGGTTACACCGGGGAGCTGTTTTTT,CASSLTSGYTGELFF
TRBJ1-5,TRBD1,TRBV11-3,once,TGTGCCAGCAGCGGGCAAAAAGCCCCGGACAGGGGAGATCAGCCCCAGCATTTT,CASSGQKAPDRGDQPQHF
TRBJ2-3,NA,TRBV11-3,NA,TGTGCCAGCAGCGTAGGACAGAGCACAGATACGCAGTATTTT,CASSVGQSTDTQYF
TRBJ2-7,TRBD1,TRBV5-4,NA,TGTGCCAGCAGCCCAGGACAGGGGAGAACCTACGAGCAGTACTTC,CASSPGQGRTYEQYF
TRBJ2-7,TRBD2,TRBV7-9,once,TGTGCCAGCAGCTCCCGGACTAGCGGGGGTATCTACGAGCAGTACTTC,CASSSRTSGGIYEQYF
TRBJ2-2,TRBD1,TRBV6-6,NA,TGTGCCAGCAGCGGGACAGGGTTTACCGGGGAGCTGTTTTTT,CASSGTGFTGELFF
TRBJ2-5,TRBD2,TRBV6-5,NA,TGTGCCAGCAGCCAGACTAGCGGGACCCAGGAGACCCAGTACTTC,CASSQTSGTQETQYF
TRBJ1-3,NA,TRBV10-3,NA,TGTGCCATCAGAACCGGGACACCCGTCGGCTCTGGAAACACCATATATTTT,CAIRTGTPVGSGNTIYF
TRBJ2-7,NA,TRBV5-1,NA,TGCGCCAGCAGCTTGGACAGGGCCCGGTCCTACGAGCAGTACTTC,CASSLDRARSYEQYF
TRBJ2-2,TRBD2,TRBV13,NA,TGTGCCAGCAGCTTCGGACTAGCGGGAGTGAACACCGGGGAGCTGTTTTTT,CASSFGLAGVNTGELFF
TRBJ2-5,NA,TRBV19,NA,TGTGCCAGTAGTATAGCGTCCCGCCGCTCGGCCCAGTACTTC,CASSIASRRSAQYF
TRBJ2-2,NA,TRBV10-2,medium-sized,TGCGCCAGCAGTGACAGGGACACCGGGGAGCTGTTTTTT,CASSDRDTGELFF
TRBJ2-5,TRBD2,TRBV14,NA,TGTGCCAGCAGCCATATCACCCTAGCGGGCGGCCCATTCCAAGAGACCCAGTACTTC,CASSHITLAGGPFQETQYF
TRBJ2-2,TRBD2,TRBV5-4,NA,TGTGCCAGCAGCTTTCCCGGGACTAGCGGGGGTTCGAACACCGGGGAGCTGTTTTTT,CASSFPGTSGGSNTGELFF
TRBJ1-2,NA,TRBV5-6,NA,TGTGCCAGCAGCTTAAGGGACTCCGAGCGCTATGGCTACACCTTC,CASSLRDSERYGYTF
TRBJ2-1,NA,TRBV25-1,NA,TGTGCCAGCAGTGGACCCCTGACAGTAAATGAGCAGTTCTTC,CASSGPLTVNEQFF
TRBJ2-2,NA,TRBV5-1,NA,TGCGCCAGCAGCTACCATAGCGGACTAACTGAACCGAACACCGGGGAGCTGTTTTTT,CASSYHSGLTEPNTGELFF
TRBJ2-5,TRBD2,TRBV28,NA,TGTGCCAGCAGTCCAACCGGGACTAGCGGGTTCCAAGAGACCCAGTACTTC,CASSPTGTSGFQETQYF